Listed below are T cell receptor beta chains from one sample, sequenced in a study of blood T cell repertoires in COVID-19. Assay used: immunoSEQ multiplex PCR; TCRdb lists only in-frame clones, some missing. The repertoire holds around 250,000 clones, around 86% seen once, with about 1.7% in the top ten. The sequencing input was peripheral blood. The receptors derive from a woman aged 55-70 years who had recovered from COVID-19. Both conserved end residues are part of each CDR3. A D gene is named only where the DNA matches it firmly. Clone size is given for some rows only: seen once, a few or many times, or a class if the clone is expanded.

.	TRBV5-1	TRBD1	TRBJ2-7	TGCGCCAGCAGCGTGGACAGGGCCCCAGACTACGAGCAGTACTTC	CASSVDRAPDYEQYF
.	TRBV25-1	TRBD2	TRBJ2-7	TGTGCCAGCCACCCCGGCGGGGGGGGCCCCTACGAGCAGTACTTC	CASHPGGGGPYEQYF
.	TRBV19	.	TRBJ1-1	TGTGCCAGTAAGCAAATCGGGGTAGGCACTGAAGCTTTCTTT	CASKQIGVGTEAFF
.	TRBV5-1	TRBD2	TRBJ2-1	TGCGCCAGCAGCTTGGGCGGGGGGGCCGGCAATGAGCAGTTCTTC	CASSLGGGAGNEQFF
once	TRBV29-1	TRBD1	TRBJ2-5	TGCAGCCTCCCGGGACAGGGAACTTGGGAGACCCAGTACTTC	CSLPGQGTWETQYF
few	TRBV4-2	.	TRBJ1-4	TGTGCCAGCAGCCCCGCCGCGGGCCAAAAACTGTTTTTT	CASSPAAGQKLFF
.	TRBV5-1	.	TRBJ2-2	TGCGCCAGCAGCGTCCTTGCCGGGGAGCTGTTTTTT	CASSVLAGELFF
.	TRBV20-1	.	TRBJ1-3	TGCAGTGCTAGTTACAGGAAATCTGGAAACACCATATATTTT	CSASYRKSGNTIYF
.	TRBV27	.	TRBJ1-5	TGTGCCAGCAGCACTAATTTAGGGGGACCAGTCAATCAGCCCCAGCATTTT	CASSTNLGGPVNQPQHF
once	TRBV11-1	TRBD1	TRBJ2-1	TGTGCCAGCAGCCGCCTTTCCGGACAGGGAAGAAATGAGCAGTTCTTC	CASSRLSGQGRNEQFF